This is a list of T cell receptor beta chains from one sample in a study of cytomegalovirus exposure and HLA in healthy donors. Here immunoSEQ multiplex PCR was the method, and the copy in TCRdb shows in-frame clones only, minus some. Here the sample spans over 150,000 clones, about 89% being singletons. Sequenced sample: PBMCs. The receptors were sampled from a woman aged 18-29 years in good health and CMV-seropositive. CDR3s include the opening cysteine and the closing phenylalanine or tryptophan. D genes are given only for firm matches. The size of a clone is reported for some rows only, either as once, few or many, or as a class for expanded clones.

d_call clone_size j_call v_call cdr3_aa cdr3_nt
- - TRBJ2-5 TRBV11-2 CASSLGEVRETQYF TGTGCCAGCAGCTTAGGCGAGGTTCGGGAGACCCAGTACTTC
- - TRBJ2-7 TRBV5-4 CASSFSPSAAPYEQYF TGTGCCAGCAGCTTCTCCCCCTCAGCGGCGCCCTACGAGCAGTACTTC
- once TRBJ1-4 TRBV5-4 CASSTNRDDNEKLFF TGTGCCAGCAGCACCAACCGGGATGATAATGAAAAACTGTTTTTT
- - TRBJ2-1 TRBV27 CASSSLDRLYEQFF TGTGCCAGCAGTTCCCTGGACAGACTTTATGAGCAGTTCTTC
- once TRBJ1-1 TRBV29-1 CSAARTATLMNTEAFF TGCAGCGCAGCCCGGACAGCGACACTTATGAACACTGAAGCTTTCTTT
TRBD1 - TRBJ2-1 TRBV29-1 CSGDSYNEQFF TGCAGCGGGGACAGCTACAATGAGCAGTTCTTC
- - TRBJ1-2 TRBV6-5 CASSYHNSRSDYGYTF TGTGCCAGCAGTTACCATAACAGCCGTTCCGACTATGGCTACACCTTC
- once TRBJ2-2 TRBV12-2 CASRLKGGTNTGELFF TGTGCAAGTCGCCTCAAGGGGGGGACGAACACCGGGGAGCTGTTTTTT
- - TRBJ2-5 TRBV4-3 CAVPAFDPAGLLETQYF TGCGCCGTCCCCGCATTCGACCCGGCAGGGTTGTTAGAGACCCAGTACTTC
TRBD2 - TRBJ2-3 TRBV27 CASSLKSSGRAVADTQYF TGTGCCAGCAGTTTAAAGTCTAGCGGGAGGGCAGTTGCAGATACGCAGTATTTT
- - TRBJ2-6 TRBV19 CASSIVPGLTSFGANVLTF TGTGCCAGTAGTATAGTCCCAGGGCTAACCTCTTTTGGGGCCAACGTCCTGACTTTC
- - TRBJ2-7 TRBV29-1 CSVAIRVGGEQYF TGCAGCGTTGCAATTCGGGTCGGAGGGGAGCAGTACTTC
- few TRBJ2-1 TRBV7-9 CASSILPDEQFF TGTGCCAGCAGCATTCTCCCGGATGAGCAGTTCTTC
- - TRBJ2-3 TRBV18 CASSPLGLGATDTQYF TGTGCCAGCTCACCACTCGGACTGGGGGCAACAGATACGCAGTATTTT
TRBD2 - TRBJ2-1 TRBV7-2 CASSRPSSSGSSYNEQFF TGTGCCAGCAGCCGCCCATCGTCCAGCGGGAGCTCCTACAATGAGCAGTTCTTC
TRBD1 - TRBJ2-7 TRBV5-1 CASSSGLDRAPPREQYF TGCGCCAGCAGCTCCGGACTTGACAGGGCACCCCCGAGAGAGCAGTACTTC
TRBD2 - TRBJ2-7 TRBV15 CATSSPGPSGGEQYF TGTGCCACCAGCAGCCCGGGACCGAGCGGGGGCGAGCAGTACTTC
TRBD2 - TRBJ2-1 TRBV27 CASSFAPPGLAVYNEQFF TGTGCCAGCAGTTTCGCCCCTCCGGGACTAGCGGTTTACAATGAGCAGTTCTTC
TRBD1 once TRBJ2-1 TRBV7-8 CASIPGRGGQGVNEQFF TGTGCCAGCATCCCCGGACGGGGCGGACAGGGGGTAAATGAGCAGTTCTTC
- - TRBJ1-4 TRBV15 CATSRLYDRSSNEKLFF TGTGCCACCAGCAGACTCTATGACAGGAGCTCTAATGAAAAACTGTTTTTT
- - TRBJ2-7 TRBV7-2 CASSLALKEQYF TGTGCCAGCAGCTTAGCGCTAAAGGAGCAGTACTTC
TRBD1 - TRBJ2-7 TRBV29-1 CSAWDRGLSYEQYF TGCAGCGCCTGGGACAGGGGCCTTTCTTACGAGCAGTACTTC
- - TRBJ2-2 TRBV5-4 CASSFGAANTGELFF TGTGCCAGCAGCTTTGGGGCAGCGAACACCGGGGAGCTGTTTTTT
- few TRBJ2-7 TRBV7-2 CASSLNSVGGYEQYF TGTGCCAGCAGCTTAAATTCAGTAGGCGGCTACGAGCAGTACTTC
- - TRBJ1-2 TRBV28 CASISGDPFYGYTF TGTGCCAGCATCTCAGGGGATCCGTTTTATGGCTACACCTTC
- few TRBJ1-6 TRBV4-1 CASSQVADSKSPLHF TGCGCCAGCAGCCAAGTCGCGGACAGCAAGTCACCCCTCCACTTT
TRBD2 - TRBJ2-3 TRBV10-3 CAISESGRRTDTQYF TGTGCCATCAGTGAAAGCGGGAGAAGGACAGATACGCAGTATTTT
- few TRBJ1-6 TRBV27 CASSPRDTSSPLHF TGTGCCAGCAGTCCCCGGGACACTTCTTCACCCCTCCACTTT
- - TRBJ1-2 TRBV28 CASSSRPGGYTF TGTGCCAGCAGTTCCAGGCCAGGGGGCTACACCTTC
TRBD2 - TRBJ2-3 TRBV5-8 CASTSRGGADTQYF TGTGCCAGCACTTCCCGCGGGGGGGCAGATACGCAGTATTTT
TRBD2 - TRBJ2-3 TRBV6-6 CASRRGGGTDTQYF TGTGCCAGCAGGCGCGGGGGGGGCACAGATACGCAGTATTTT
TRBD2 - TRBJ2-5 TRBV11-2 CASSPGGSYQETQYF TGTGCCAGCAGCCCGGGCGGGAGTTACCAAGAGACCCAGTACTTC
- once TRBJ1-1 TRBV2 CASSEYFGTKKGAFF TGTGCCAGCAGTGAATATTTTGGGACAAAAAAGGGAGCTTTCTTT
- - TRBJ1-1 TRBV4-1 CASSHPGRGESTEAFF TGCGCCAGCAGCCACCCCGGGCGGGGGGAGAGCACTGAAGCTTTCTTT
- - TRBJ1-4 TRBV7-9 CASSLADWNEKLFF TGTGCCAGCAGCTTGGCTGACTGGAATGAAAAACTGTTTTTT
TRBD2 - TRBJ2-1 TRBV6-4 CASSQGRTSSYNEQFF TGTGCCAGCAGTCAAGGGCGGACTAGTTCCTACAATGAGCAGTTCTTC
- - TRBJ1-6 TRBV7-9 CASSPQYNSPLHF TGTGCCAGCAGTCCACAGTATAATTCACCCCTCCACTTT
- - TRBJ1-5 TRBV6-1 CASRPGLKPQHF TGTGCCAGCAGGCCGGGATTAAAGCCCCAGCATTTT
TRBD2 - TRBJ2-1 TRBV9 CASSPPPVAGPDNEQFF TGTGCCAGCAGCCCACCTCCCGTAGCGGGGCCCGACAATGAGCAGTTCTTC
- - TRBJ1-3 TRBV28 CASRGNTIYF TGTGCCAGCCGTGGAAACACCATATATTTT
TRBD1 - TRBJ1-5 TRBV30 CAWSVWQGAPGNQPQHF TGTGCCTGGAGTGTCTGGCAGGGGGCGCCCGGCAATCAGCCCCAGCATTTT
- - TRBJ1-1 TRBV14 CASSQDRVTFF TGTGCCAGCAGCCAAGACCGCGTGACTTTCTTT